This T cell receptor beta chain is from a study of read filtering for tumor transcriptome and immune sequencing. Ten or more counts support this clonotype. This library used roughly 430 ng RNA and molecular barcoded adaptors spanning alpha/delta and beta/gamma chains. TCRdb recomputed calls from the reads with MiXCR, one row per CDR3 protein. Of more than 30,000 distinct CDR3 sequences in the sample, around 20% were seen once. The sequence derives from a donor over 35 with multiple myeloma. What was sequenced was a population of CD138-negative cells sorted from bone marrow.

CDR3 bases: TGTGCCAGCAGTGAAGAACCGCGCTCCTACGAGCAGTACTTC. It encodes CASSEEPRSYEQYF. This chain joins TRBV6-1 and TRBJ2-7; D remains unclear. V shed 1 base and J shed 0 bases, with 7 bases lying between them. Looked up from germline, CDR1 is MNHNS and CDR2 is SASEGT. The CDR3 is 14 amino acids.